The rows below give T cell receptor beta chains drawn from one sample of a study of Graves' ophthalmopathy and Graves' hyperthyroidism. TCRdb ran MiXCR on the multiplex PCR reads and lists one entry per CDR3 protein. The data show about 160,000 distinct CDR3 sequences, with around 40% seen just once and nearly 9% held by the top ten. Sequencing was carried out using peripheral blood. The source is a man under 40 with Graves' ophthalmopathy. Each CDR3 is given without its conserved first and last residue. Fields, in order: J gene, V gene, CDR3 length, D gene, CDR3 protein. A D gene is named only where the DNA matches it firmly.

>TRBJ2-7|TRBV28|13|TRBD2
ASSPLDGRVYEQY
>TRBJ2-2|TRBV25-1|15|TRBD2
ASRPLEASGPTGELF
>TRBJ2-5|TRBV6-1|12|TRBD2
ASALTSSQETQY
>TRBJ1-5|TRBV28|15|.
ASSYRGGRRRNQPQH
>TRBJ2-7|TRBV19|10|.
ASSINNYEQY
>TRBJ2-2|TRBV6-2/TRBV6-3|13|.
ASTYSGRGTGELF
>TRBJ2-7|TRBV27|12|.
ASSSTPGEYEQY
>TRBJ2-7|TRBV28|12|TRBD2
ASSFPLGGYEQY
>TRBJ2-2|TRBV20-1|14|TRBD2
SARDGAGGDTGELF
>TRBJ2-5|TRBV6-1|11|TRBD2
AARLAEAGTQY
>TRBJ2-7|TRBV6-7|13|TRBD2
ASSYPAGGGEEQY
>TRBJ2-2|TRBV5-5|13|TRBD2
ASSTGLAPEGELF